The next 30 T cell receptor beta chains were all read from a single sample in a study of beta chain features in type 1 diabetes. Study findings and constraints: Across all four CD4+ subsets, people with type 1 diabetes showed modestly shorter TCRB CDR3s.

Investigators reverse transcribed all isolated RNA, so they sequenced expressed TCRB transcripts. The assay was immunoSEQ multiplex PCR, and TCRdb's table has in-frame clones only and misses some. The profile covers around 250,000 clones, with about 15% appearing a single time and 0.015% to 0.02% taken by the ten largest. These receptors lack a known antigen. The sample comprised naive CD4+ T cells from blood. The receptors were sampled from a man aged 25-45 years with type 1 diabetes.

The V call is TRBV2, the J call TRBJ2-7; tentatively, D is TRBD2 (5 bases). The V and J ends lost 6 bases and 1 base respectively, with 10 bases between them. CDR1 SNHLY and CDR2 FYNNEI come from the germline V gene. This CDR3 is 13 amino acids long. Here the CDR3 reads CASRADGSYEQYF. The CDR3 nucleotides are TGTGCCAGCAGAGCGGACGGGTCCTACGAGCAGTACTTC.

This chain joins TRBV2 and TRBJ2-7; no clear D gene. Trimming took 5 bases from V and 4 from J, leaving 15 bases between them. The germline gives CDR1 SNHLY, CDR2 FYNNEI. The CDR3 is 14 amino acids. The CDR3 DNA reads TGTGCCAGCAGTAAACCTACAGATCTATACGAGCAGTACTTC. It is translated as CASSKPTDLYEQYF. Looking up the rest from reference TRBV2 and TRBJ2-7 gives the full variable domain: EPEVTQTPSHQVTQMGQEVILRCVPISNHLYFYWYRQILGQKVEFLVSFYNNEISEKSEIFDDQFSVERPDGSNFTLKIRSTKLEDSAMYFCASSKPTDLYEQYFGPGTRLTVT.

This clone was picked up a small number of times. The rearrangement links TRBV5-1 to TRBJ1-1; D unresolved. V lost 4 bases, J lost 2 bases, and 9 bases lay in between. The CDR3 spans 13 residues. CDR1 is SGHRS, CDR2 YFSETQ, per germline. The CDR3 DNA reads TGCGCCAGCAGCAGAGTAGCTAACACTGAAGCTTTCTTT. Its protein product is CASSRVANTEAFF. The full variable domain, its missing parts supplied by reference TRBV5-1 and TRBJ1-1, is KAGVTQTPRYLIKTRGQQVTLSCSPISGHRSVSWYQQTPGQGLQFLFEYFSETQRNKGNFPGRFSGRQFSNSRSEMNVSTLELGDSALYLCASSRVANTEAFFGQGTRLTVV.

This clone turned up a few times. CDR3 coding DNA: TGTGCCAGCAGCCATCCCGACAGCGTAGGCTACACCTTC. Residues: CASSHPDSVGYTF. This chain uses TRBV6-6 with TRBJ1-2, with D tentatively TRBD1 (5 bases). Looked up from germline, CDR1 is MNHNY and CDR2 is SVGAGI (reference sequence). This CDR3 contains 13 residues. Trimming stripped 6 bases from V and 8 bases from J, with 16 bases between.

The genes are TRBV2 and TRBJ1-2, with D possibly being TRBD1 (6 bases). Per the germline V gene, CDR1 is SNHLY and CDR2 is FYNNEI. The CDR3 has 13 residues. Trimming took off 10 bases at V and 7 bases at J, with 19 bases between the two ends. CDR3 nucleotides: TGTGCCACAACGGGTCCAGGGGATTCTGGCTACACCTTC. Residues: CATTGPGDSGYTF.

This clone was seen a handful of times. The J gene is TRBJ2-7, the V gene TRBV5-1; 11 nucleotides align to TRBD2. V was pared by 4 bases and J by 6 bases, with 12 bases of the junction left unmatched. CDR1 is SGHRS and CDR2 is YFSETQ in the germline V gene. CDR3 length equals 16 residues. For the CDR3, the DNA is TGCGCCAGCAGCGAGGACCCTGGGACTAGCGGCCGCGAGCAGTACTTC. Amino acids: CASSEDPGTSGREQYF.

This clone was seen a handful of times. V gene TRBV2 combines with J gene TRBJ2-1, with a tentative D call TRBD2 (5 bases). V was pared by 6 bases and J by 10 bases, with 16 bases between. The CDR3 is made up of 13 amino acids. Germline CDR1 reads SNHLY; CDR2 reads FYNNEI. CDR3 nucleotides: TGTGCCAGCAGGATCGAGAGCGGTTCGGAGCAGTTCTTC. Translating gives CASRIESGSEQFF.

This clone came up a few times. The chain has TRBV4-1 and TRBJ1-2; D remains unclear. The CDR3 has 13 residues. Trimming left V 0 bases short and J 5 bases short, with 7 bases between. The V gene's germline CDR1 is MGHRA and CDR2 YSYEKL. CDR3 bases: TGCGCCAGCAGCCAAGATGGAGATTATGGCTACACCTTC. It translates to CASSQDGDYGYTF.

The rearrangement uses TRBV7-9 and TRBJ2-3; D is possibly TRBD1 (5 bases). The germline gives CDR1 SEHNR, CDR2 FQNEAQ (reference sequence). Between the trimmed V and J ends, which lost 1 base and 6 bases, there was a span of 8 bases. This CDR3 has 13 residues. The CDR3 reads CASSLEGADTQYF. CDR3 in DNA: TGTGCCAGCAGCTTAGAAGGGGCCGATACGCAGTATTTT.

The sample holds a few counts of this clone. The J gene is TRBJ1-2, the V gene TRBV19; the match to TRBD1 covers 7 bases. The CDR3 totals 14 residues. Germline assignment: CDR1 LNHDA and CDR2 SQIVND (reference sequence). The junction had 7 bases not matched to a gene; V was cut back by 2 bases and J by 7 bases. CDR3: CASSIRGRRSGYTF. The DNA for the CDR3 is TGTGCCAGTAGTATAAGGGGGCGCAGAAGTGGCTACACCTTC.

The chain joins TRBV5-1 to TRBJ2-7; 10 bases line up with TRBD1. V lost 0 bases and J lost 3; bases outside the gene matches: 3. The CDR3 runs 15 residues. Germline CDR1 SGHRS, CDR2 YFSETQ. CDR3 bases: TGCGCCAGCAGCTTGGAGGGACAGGGGTTCTACGAGCAGTACTTC. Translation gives CASSLEGQGFYEQYF.

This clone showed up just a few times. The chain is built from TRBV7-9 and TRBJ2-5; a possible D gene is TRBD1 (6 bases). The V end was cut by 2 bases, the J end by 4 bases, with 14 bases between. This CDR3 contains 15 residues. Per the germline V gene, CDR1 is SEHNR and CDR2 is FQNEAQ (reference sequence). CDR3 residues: CASSLTGLGGETQYF. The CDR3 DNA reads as TGTGCCAGCAGCTTAACCGGCCTAGGGGGAGAGACCCAGTACTTC.

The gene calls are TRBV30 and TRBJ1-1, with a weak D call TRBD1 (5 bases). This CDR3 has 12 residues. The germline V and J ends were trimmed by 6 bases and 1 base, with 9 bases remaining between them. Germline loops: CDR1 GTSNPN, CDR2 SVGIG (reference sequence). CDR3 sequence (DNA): TGTGCCTGCCGACAGAAGAACACTGAAGCTTTCTTT. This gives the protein CACRQKNTEAFF.

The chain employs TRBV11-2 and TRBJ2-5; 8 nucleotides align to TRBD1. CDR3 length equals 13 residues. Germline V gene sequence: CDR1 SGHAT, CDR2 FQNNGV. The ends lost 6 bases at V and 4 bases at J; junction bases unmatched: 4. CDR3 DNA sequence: TGTGCCAGCAGTCGCGGACAGGGAGAGACCCAGTACTTC. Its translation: CASSRGQGETQYF.

CDR3 DNA: TGTGCCAGTAGTATCAATGACAGTGGTGAGCAGTTCTTC. The encoded protein is CASSINDSGEQFF. This chain links TRBV19 with TRBJ2-1; tentatively, D is TRBD1 (5 bases). Germline CDR1 LNHDA, CDR2 SQIVND (reference sequence). Trimming pared 3 bases from V and 9 bases from J, leaving 12 bases between. CDR3 length equals 13 residues.

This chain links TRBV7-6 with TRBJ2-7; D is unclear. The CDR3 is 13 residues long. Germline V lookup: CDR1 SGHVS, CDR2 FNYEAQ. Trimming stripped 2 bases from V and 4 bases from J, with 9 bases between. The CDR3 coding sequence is TGTGCCAGCAGCTTATTCGCGCCATACGAGCAGTACTTC. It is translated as CASSLFAPYEQYF.

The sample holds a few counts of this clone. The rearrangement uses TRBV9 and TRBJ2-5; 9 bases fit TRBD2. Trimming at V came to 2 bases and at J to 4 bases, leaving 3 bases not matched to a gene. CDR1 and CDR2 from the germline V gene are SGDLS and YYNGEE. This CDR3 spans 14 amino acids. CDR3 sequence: CASSVGSGRETQYF. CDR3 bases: TGTGCCAGCAGCGTGGGTAGCGGGAGAGAGACCCAGTACTTC.

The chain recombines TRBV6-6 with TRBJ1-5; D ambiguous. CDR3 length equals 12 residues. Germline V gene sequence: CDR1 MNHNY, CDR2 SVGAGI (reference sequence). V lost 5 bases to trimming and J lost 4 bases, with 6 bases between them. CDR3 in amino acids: CASSIDNQPQHF. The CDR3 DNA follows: TGTGCCAGCAGTATAGATAATCAGCCCCAGCATTTT.

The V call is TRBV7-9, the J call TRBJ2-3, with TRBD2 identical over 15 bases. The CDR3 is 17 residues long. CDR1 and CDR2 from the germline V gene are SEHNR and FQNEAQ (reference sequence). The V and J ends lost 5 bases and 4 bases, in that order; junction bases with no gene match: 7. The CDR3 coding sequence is TGTGCCAGCAGCCCAGGACTAGCGGGAGGGACGGCAGATACGCAGTATTTT. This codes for CASSPGLAGGTADTQYF.

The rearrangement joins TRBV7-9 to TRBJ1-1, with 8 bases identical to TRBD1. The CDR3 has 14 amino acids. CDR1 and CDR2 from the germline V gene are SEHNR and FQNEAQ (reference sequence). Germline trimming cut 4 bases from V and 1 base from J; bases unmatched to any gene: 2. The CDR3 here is CASSWGQENTEAFF. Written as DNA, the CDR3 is TGTGCCAGCAGCTGGGGACAGGAGAACACTGAAGCTTTCTTT.

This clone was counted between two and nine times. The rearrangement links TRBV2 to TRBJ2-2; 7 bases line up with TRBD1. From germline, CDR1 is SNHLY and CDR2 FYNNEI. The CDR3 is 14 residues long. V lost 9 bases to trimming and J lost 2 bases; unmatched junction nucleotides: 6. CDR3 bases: TGTGCCAGTACTGGGACAGAAAACACCGGGGAGCTGTTTTTT. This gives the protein CASTGTENTGELFF.

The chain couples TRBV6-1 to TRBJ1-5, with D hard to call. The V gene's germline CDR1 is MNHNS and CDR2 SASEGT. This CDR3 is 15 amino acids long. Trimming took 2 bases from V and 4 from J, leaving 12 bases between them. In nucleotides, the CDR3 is TGTGCCAGCAGTGAATCGATTACGGGAAATCAGCCCCAGCATTTT. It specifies CASSESITGNQPQHF.

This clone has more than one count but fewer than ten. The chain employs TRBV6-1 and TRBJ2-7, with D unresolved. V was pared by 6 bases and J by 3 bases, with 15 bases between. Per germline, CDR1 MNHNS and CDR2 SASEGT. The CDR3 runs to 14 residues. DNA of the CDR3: TGTGCCAGCAGCGCCCTGACCGACATCTACGAGCAGTACTTC. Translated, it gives CASSALTDIYEQYF.

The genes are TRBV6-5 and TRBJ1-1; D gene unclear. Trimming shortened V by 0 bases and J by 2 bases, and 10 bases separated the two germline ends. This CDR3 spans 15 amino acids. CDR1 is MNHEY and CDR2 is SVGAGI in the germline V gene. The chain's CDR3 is CASSYSLVTNTEAFF. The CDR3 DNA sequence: TGTGCCAGCAGTTACTCGTTGGTCACTAACACTGAAGCTTTCTTT.

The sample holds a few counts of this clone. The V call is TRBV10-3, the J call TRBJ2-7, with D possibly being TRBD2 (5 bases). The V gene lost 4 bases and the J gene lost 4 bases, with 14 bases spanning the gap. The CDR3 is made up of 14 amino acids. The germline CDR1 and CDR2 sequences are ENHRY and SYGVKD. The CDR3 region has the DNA TGTGCCATCAGTGGGGAGATGCGGACGTACGAGCAGTACTTC. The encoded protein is CAISGEMRTYEQYF.

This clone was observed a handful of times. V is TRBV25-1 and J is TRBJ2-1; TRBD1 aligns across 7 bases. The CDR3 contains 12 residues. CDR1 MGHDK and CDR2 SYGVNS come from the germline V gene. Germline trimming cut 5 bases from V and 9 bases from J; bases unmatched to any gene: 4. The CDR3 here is CASSWAGGEQFF. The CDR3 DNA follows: TGTGCCAGCAGTTGGGCAGGGGGTGAGCAGTTCTTC.

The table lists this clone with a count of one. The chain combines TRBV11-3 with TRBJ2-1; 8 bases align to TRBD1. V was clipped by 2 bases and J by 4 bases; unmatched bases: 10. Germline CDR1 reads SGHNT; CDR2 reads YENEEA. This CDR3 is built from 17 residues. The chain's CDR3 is CASSLQGALRFYNEQFF. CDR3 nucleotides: TGTGCCAGCAGCTTACAGGGGGCTCTTCGATTTTACAATGAGCAGTTCTTC.

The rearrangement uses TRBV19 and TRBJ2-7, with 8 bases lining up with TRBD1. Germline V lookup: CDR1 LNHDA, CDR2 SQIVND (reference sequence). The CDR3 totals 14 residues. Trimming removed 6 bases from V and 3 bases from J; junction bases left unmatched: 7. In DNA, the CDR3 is TGTGCCAGTAGCGGGGGAGGACAGGGCTACGAGCAGTACTTC. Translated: CASSGGGQGYEQYF.

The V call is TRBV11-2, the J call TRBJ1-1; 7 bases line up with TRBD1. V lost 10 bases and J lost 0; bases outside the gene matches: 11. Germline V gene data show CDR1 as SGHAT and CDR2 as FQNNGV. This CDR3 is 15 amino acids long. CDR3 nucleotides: TGTGCCACCCGCCCCATTGACAGGGTGAACACTGAAGCTTTCTTT. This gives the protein CATRPIDRVNTEAFF. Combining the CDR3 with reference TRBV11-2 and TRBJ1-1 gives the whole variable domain EAGVAQSPRYKIIEKRQSVAFWCNPISGHATLYWYQQILGQGPKLLIQFQNNGVVDDSQLPKDRFSAERLKGVDSTLKIQPAKLEDSAVYLCATRPIDRVNTEAFFGQGTRLTVV.

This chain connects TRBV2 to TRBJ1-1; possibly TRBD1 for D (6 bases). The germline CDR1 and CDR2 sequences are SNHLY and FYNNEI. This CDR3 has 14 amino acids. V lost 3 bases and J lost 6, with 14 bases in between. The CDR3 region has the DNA TGTGCCAGCAGTGAGAGCAGGGGATGGGCTGAAGCTTTCTTT. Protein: CASSESRGWAEAFF. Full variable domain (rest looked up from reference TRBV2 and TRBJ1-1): EPEVTQTPSHQVTQMGQEVILRCVPISNHLYFYWYRQILGQKVEFLVSFYNNEISEKSEIFDDQFSVERPDGSNFTLKIRSTKLEDSAMYFCASSESRGWAEAFFGQGTRLTVV.